This T cell receptor (beta chain) was observed in a study of blood T cell repertoires in COVID-19. The CDR3 is 12 amino acids. Between the trimmed V and J ends, which lost 1 base and 10 bases, there was a span of 7 bases. In the authors' workflow: The authors estimated nucleated cell counts from reference gene primer amplification. Using immunoSEQ multiplex PCR, the repertoire was profiled, and TCRdb retains in-frame clones only, with some absent. V and J calls and clone size follow that table, whereas D and trimming were derived from the DNA. The table shows 120,000 or so clones, with approximately 90% occurring only once.

The clonotype was recovered from a man aged 40-55 years with acute or convalescent COVID-19. This chain connects TRBV12-3 or TRBV12-4 to TRBJ1-4, with D hard to call. Sample: peripheral blood. This CDR3 is CASSLGRGKLFF. CDR3 coding DNA: TGTGCCAGCAGTTTAGGGCGGGGAAAACTGTTTTTT.